This T cell receptor (beta chain) was recovered during a study of blood T cell repertoires in COVID-19. Produced via immunoSEQ multiplex PCR; TCRdb's table is partial and in-frame only. The data show around 230,000 clones, approximately 84% seen once. This clone was seen just once. The receptor was isolated from a woman aged 80 or older with acute or convalescent COVID-19. Source material: peripheral blood.

CDR3 coding DNA: TGTGCCAGCAGAGCCCGGGACAGGGTTGGAGAGACCCAGTACTTC. Protein sequence: CASRARDRVGETQYF. The V and J genes are TRBV9 and TRBJ2-5; TRBD1 matches 9 bases. Germline values: CDR1 SGDLS, CDR2 YYNGEE. J lost 4 bases, V lost 5 bases, and 9 bases had no gene match. This CDR3 is 15 amino acids long.